A selection of T cell receptor beta chains follows, all from one sample in a study of naive and memory T cell subsets. TCRdb independently ran MiXCR on the UMI-ligation and nested PCR reads; one entry per CDR3 protein. This table has about 85,000 distinct CDR3 sequences, about an eighth appearing once. The sequencing sample was made of central memory CD4+ T cells from blood. These receptors originate from a human donor in good health. The CDR3 runs from the conserved cysteine through the conserved F or W. Each record gives: J gene, V gene, D gene, clone size, CDR3 DNA, CDR3 protein. The D gene is left open where the match is weak. Clone size is stated in some rows and not others, as once, few, many or a class when expanded.

j_call: TRBJ2-3; v_call: TRBV29-1; d_call: .; clone_size: many; cdr3_nt: TGCAGCGTTGCCGACGGGAGCCCTAGCACAGATACGCAGTATTTT; cdr3_aa: CSVADGSPSTDTQYF
j_call: TRBJ2-2; v_call: TRBV30; d_call: .; clone_size: .; cdr3_nt: TGTGCCTGGAGTGCCCGGACCTCGCCAACCGGGGAGCTGTTTTTT; cdr3_aa: CAWSARTSPTGELFF
j_call: TRBJ2-3; v_call: TRBV5-1; d_call: TRBD2; clone_size: many; cdr3_nt: TGCGCCAGCAGCCCAGGACTAGCGTTTAGCACAGATACGCAGTATTTT; cdr3_aa: CASSPGLAFSTDTQYF
j_call: TRBJ2-1; v_call: TRBV13; d_call: TRBD2; clone_size: .; cdr3_nt: TGTGCCAGCAGCGGTAGCGGGGGGGGGCGCAATGAGCAGTTCTTC; cdr3_aa: CASSGSGGGRNEQFF
j_call: TRBJ2-1; v_call: TRBV29-1; d_call: .; clone_size: .; cdr3_nt: TGCAGCGTTGGTGGAGAGCGCGGTGGCAATGAGCAGTTCTTC; cdr3_aa: CSVGGERGGNEQFF
j_call: TRBJ1-2; v_call: TRBV7-2; d_call: .; clone_size: .; cdr3_nt: TGTGCCAGCAGCTGGGGGCCGGTCCTTTCTACTACTAACTATGGCTACACCTTC; cdr3_aa: CASSWGPVLSTTNYGYTF
j_call: TRBJ2-1; v_call: TRBV3-1; d_call: .; clone_size: .; cdr3_nt: TGTGCCAGCAGCCCTCTTTACAATGAGCAGTTCTTC; cdr3_aa: CASSPLYNEQFF
j_call: TRBJ1-4; v_call: TRBV25-1; d_call: .; clone_size: .; cdr3_nt: TGTGCCAGCAGTGCTGACAGTATGGGAGAAAAACTGTTTTTT; cdr3_aa: CASSADSMGEKLFF
j_call: TRBJ2-5; v_call: TRBV12-3/TRBV12-4; d_call: TRBD2; clone_size: many; cdr3_nt: TGTGCCAGCAGTTCCATGGTGGCGGGAGGACAAGAGACCCAGTACTTC; cdr3_aa: CASSSMVAGGQETQYF
j_call: TRBJ1-5; v_call: TRBV6-1; d_call: .; clone_size: .; cdr3_nt: TGTGCCAGCAGTAGAACAGAGAGCAATCAGCCCCAGCATTTT; cdr3_aa: CASSRTESNQPQHF
j_call: TRBJ1-2; v_call: TRBV14; d_call: .; clone_size: few; cdr3_nt: TGTGCCAGCAGCCCAACCCGCCCGGGGGCTGGAGATGGCTACACCTTC; cdr3_aa: CASSPTRPGAGDGYTF
j_call: TRBJ2-7; v_call: TRBV28; d_call: TRBD2; clone_size: .; cdr3_nt: TGTGCCAGCATTCCTTTGGGACTAGCGGCTCTCTCCTACGAGCAGTACTTC; cdr3_aa: CASIPLGLAALSYEQYF
j_call: TRBJ2-1; v_call: TRBV12-3/TRBV12-4; d_call: .; clone_size: .; cdr3_nt: TGTGCCAGCAGGGGATCGGGACGGAACAATGAGCAGTTCTTC; cdr3_aa: CASRGSGRNNEQFF
j_call: TRBJ2-7; v_call: TRBV7-9; d_call: TRBD2; clone_size: many; cdr3_nt: TGTGCCAGCAGCTCCGGGACTAGCGGGAGGGCCTACGAGCAGTACTTC; cdr3_aa: CASSSGTSGRAYEQYF
j_call: TRBJ2-7; v_call: TRBV5-1; d_call: TRBD1; clone_size: many; cdr3_nt: TGCGCCAGCAGCGCGACAGGGGGCTACGAGCAGTACTTC; cdr3_aa: CASSATGGYEQYF
j_call: TRBJ1-5; v_call: TRBV10-2; d_call: .; clone_size: many; cdr3_nt: TGCGCCAGCAGTGATGGGAGCACTCAGCCCCAGCATTTT; cdr3_aa: CASSDGSTQPQHF
j_call: TRBJ2-1; v_call: TRBV6-1; d_call: .; clone_size: .; cdr3_nt: TGTGCCAGCAGTGATCGTCTCCCGAGGGATGAGCAGTTCTTC; cdr3_aa: CASSDRLPRDEQFF